A single sample is the source of the 19 T cell receptor beta chains below, sequenced in a study of CD8 T cells in Susac syndrome. Random-hexamer reverse transcription was applied to roughly 0.5 to 1 ug RNA. MiXCR, applied by TCRdb to the immunoSEQ multiplex PCR reads, yields one record per CDR3 protein. The sample lists around 170,000 distinct CDR3 sequences, 85% to 95% occurring once. The sequencing sample was made of CD4+ T cells from PBMCs. Source of these receptors: a human donor with Susac syndrome.

V usage is TRBV20-1 and J usage is TRBJ2-3; the D gene is possibly TRBD1 (6 bases). Germline assignment: CDR1 DFQATT and CDR2 SNEGSKA (reference sequence). Trimming cost V 5 bases and J 8 bases, with 20 bases left between them. The CDR3 spans 14 residues. This CDR3 reads CSAGAGTQQGTQYF. In nucleotides, the CDR3 is TGCAGTGCTGGAGCCGGGACCCAACAGGGTACGCAGTATTTT.

The gene calls are TRBV2 and TRBJ2-1; D is unclear. The CDR3 has 12 amino acids. CDR1 SNHLY and CDR2 FYNNEI come from the germline V gene. Trimming left V 4 bases short and J 9 bases short, with 10 bases between. The CDR3 nucleotides read TGTGCCAGCAGTGTTGGACCGGCTGAGCAGTTCTTC. It translates to CASSVGPAEQFF.

DNA of the CDR3: TGTGCCAGCAGCTTAGATCGACGGGGCTACGAGCAGTACTTC. Translation gives CASSLDRRGYEQYF. This sequence joins TRBV7-9 and TRBJ2-7, with a tentative D call TRBD2 (5 bases). The CDR3 length is 14 residues. Trimming shortened V by 1 base and J by 3 bases, and 10 bases separated the two germline ends. The germline V gene encodes CDR1 SEHNR and CDR2 FQNEAQ (reference sequence).

The V call is TRBV5-1, the J call TRBJ1-2; TRBD1 is a possible D gene (5 bases). CDR3 size: 15 residues. Germline loops: CDR1 SGHRS, CDR2 YFSETQ. V lost 3 bases to trimming and J lost 8 bases, with 20 bases between them. This chain's CDR3 is CASSSTTTARGGYTF. The CDR3 DNA follows: TGCGCCAGCAGCTCAACCACGACAGCCCGGGGGGGCTACACCTTC.

The rearrangement uses TRBV12-3 or TRBV12-4 and TRBJ1-2; 10 nucleotides line up with TRBD1. The CDR3 is 13 amino acids. The ends lost 5 bases at V and 8 bases at J; junction bases unmatched: 5. CDR3 sequence (DNA): TGTGCCAGCAGTCCCGGGACAGGGGTCGGCTACACCTTC. Translating gives CASSPGTGVGYTF.

The chain joins TRBV27 to TRBJ1-6; 8 nucleotides match TRBD1. V dropped 3 bases and J dropped 7; count of bases not matched to a gene: 8. The CDR3 is made up of 16 amino acids. Germline V CDR1 and CDR2: MNHEY, SMNVEV (reference sequence). The CDR3 sequence is CASSLGRTGNNSPLHF. As DNA, the CDR3 is TGTGCCAGCAGTTTGGGACGGACAGGGAACAATTCACCCCTCCACTTT.

This clonotype was counted only a few times. The chain carries TRBV14 and TRBJ2-7; D is unresolved. V was pared by 4 bases and J by 0 bases, with 7 bases between. The CDR3 has 13 amino acids. CDR1 is SGHDN and CDR2 is FVKESK in the germline V gene. CDR3 nucleotide sequence: TGTGCCAGCAGCCCCAGGAGCTCCTACGAGCAGTACTTC. This sequence encodes CASSPRSSYEQYF.

CDR3 sequence reads: CASSPTGLPLNEQFF. CDR3 in DNA: TGTGCCAGCAGTCCCACCGGTCTCCCTCTCAATGAGCAGTTCTTC. The chain is built from TRBV12-3 or TRBV12-4 and TRBJ2-1; unclear D gene. V gave up 5 bases and J gave up 6 bases, with 17 bases separating them. The CDR3 is 15 residues long.

The V gene is TRBV7-6, the J gene TRBJ1-5, with D tentatively TRBD1 (5 bases). V was pared by 5 bases and J by 4 bases, with 15 bases between. There are 15 residues in the CDR3. Germline V CDR1 and CDR2: SGHVS, FNYEAQ. CDR3 in amino acids: CASSLDQGPNQPQHF. CDR3 DNA sequence: TGTGCCAGCAGCCTAGACCAGGGCCCTAATCAGCCCCAGCATTTT.

The chain uses TRBV6-2 or TRBV6-3 and TRBJ2-7; D is uncertain. The germline gives CDR1 MNHEY, CDR2 SVGEGT. CDR3 size: 12 residues. Deletions cut 2 bases from V and 6 bases from J, with 8 bases between. The CDR3 region has the DNA TGTGCCAGCAGTTACGAGCCGGGCGAGCAGTACTTC. Amino acid sequence: CASSYEPGEQYF.

CDR3 in amino acids: CSARDRRHNTDTQYF. DNA of the CDR3: TGCAGTGCTAGAGATCGTCGCCATAACACAGATACGCAGTATTTT. This chain joins TRBV20-1 and TRBJ2-3; D is unclear. CDR1 is DFQATT and CDR2 is SNEGSKA in the germline V gene (reference sequence). CDR3 size: 15 residues. V was pared by 0 bases and J by 2 bases, with 12 bases between.

The gene calls are TRBV9 and TRBJ1-2; no firm D call. This CDR3 is built from 15 residues. Trimming took 5 bases from V and 3 from J, leaving 17 bases between them. From germline, CDR1 is SGDLS and CDR2 YYNGEE. CDR3 coding DNA: TGTGCCAGCAGTCAGACGACGGGTCTGGACTATGGCTACACCTTC. Translating it yields CASSQTTGLDYGYTF.

The CDR3 here is CSANQGVGYGYTF. The CDR3 nucleotides read TGCAGTGCCAACCAGGGGGTTGGGTATGGCTACACCTTC. The chain combines TRBV20-1 with TRBJ1-2; 7 nucleotides align to TRBD1. Germline CDR1 is DFQATT and CDR2 is SNEGSKA (reference sequence). Trimming cost V 6 bases and J 5 bases; bases outside gene matches: 9. The CDR3 is 13 residues long.

With regard to this clonotype: One end of the junction fails to match germline, which may point to a read error. The rearrangement joins TRBV20-1 to TRBJ1-3, with D unresolved. The CDR3 is 14 residues long. Germline CDR1 DFQATT, CDR2 SNEGSKA (reference sequence). In nucleotides, the CDR3 is TGCAGCGCTATTTGGTACTCCTCTGGAAACACCATATATTTT. Amino acid sequence: CSAIWYSSGNTIYF.

The J gene is TRBJ2-1, the V gene TRBV6-2 or TRBV6-3; 12 bases are shared with TRBD2. The trim removed 0 bases at V and 7 bases at J, leaving 7 bases unmatched. This CDR3 contains 17 residues. Germline CDR1 reads MNHEY; CDR2 reads SVGEGT. CDR3 in amino acids: CASSYSLAGGQLNEQFF. The CDR3 DNA sequence: TGTGCCAGCAGTTACTCCCTAGCGGGGGGGCAACTTAATGAGCAGTTCTTC.

This clonotype was counted a single time. The chain carries TRBV10-3 and TRBJ1-6, with D unclear. The V end lost 3 bases, the J end lost 7 bases, and 4 bases lay between the germline ends. Germline CDR1 is ENHRY and CDR2 is SYGVKD. The CDR3 covers 12 residues. The CDR3 DNA reads TGTGCCATCAGTGAAGAAAATTCACCCCTCCACTTT. Translated, it gives CAISEENSPLHF.

The V gene is TRBV10-3, the J gene TRBJ1-1, with a weak D call TRBD1 (5 bases). The germline V gene has CDR1 ENHRY and CDR2 SYGVKD. V lost 8 bases to trimming and J lost 1 base, with 17 bases between them. This CDR3 contains 15 residues. DNA of the CDR3: TGTGCCATCCGGGGAACGACAGACCAGAACACTGAAGCTTTCTTT. This encodes CAIRGTTDQNTEAFF.

The chain joins TRBV7-2 to TRBJ1-5; D gene uncertain. Trimming removed 1 base from V and 0 bases from J, with 7 bases in between. Germline loops: CDR1 SGHTA, CDR2 FQGNSA. The CDR3 length is 15 residues. The CDR3 DNA is TGTGCCAGCAGCTTAGTAGGTTATAGCAATCAGCCCCAGCATTTT. Translation: CASSLVGYSNQPQHF.

This sequence joins TRBV7-9 and TRBJ1-5, with D perhaps TRBD1 (6 bases). From germline, CDR1 is SEHNR and CDR2 FQNEAQ (reference sequence). The germline V and J ends were trimmed by 5 bases and 7 bases, with 18 bases remaining between them. The CDR3 extends over 15 amino acids. CDR3 in amino acids: CASSASTGGVQPQHF. The DNA for the CDR3 is TGTGCCAGCAGCGCCTCGACAGGTGGGGTCCAGCCCCAGCATTTT.